This T cell receptor (beta chain) was identified in a study of blood T cell repertoires in COVID-19. The overall study: Donors in the United States, Italy and Spain gave samples during acute or convalescent COVID-19.

Trimming removed 3 bases at V and 12 bases at J, with 12 bases between. This CDR3 is 12 amino acids long. In germline, CDR1 is LGHDT, CDR2 YNNKEL (reference sequence). Methods used by the authors: Amplification of reference gene primers was used by the study to estimate nucleated cell counts. Sequencing used immunoSEQ multiplex PCR; TCRdb keeps in-frame clones, though not all of them. V, J and clone size are taken as reported in that table, and D and trimming were inferred from the DNA itself. This table has approximately 180,000 clones, nearly 90% appearing once. Recruitment covered roughly 22 US areas and drew participants whose ages spanned about 18 to 90 years.

Sequenced sample: PBMCs or T cells enriched from blood (not recorded which). This clonotype originated in a woman between 40 and 50 years old with acute COVID-19. V gene TRBV3-1 (or the pseudogene TRBV3-2) combines with J gene TRBJ2-1, with D perhaps TRBD2 (6 bases). The DNA of the CDR3 is TGTGCCAGCAGCCAGCTGCAGGGAGGGCAGTTCTTC. Encoded protein: CASSQLQGGQFF.